The rows below give T cell receptor beta chains drawn from one sample of a study of T-cell memory formation after mild COVID-19. One entry per CDR3 protein results from TCRdb running MiXCR on the 5' RACE reads. This table has about 170,000 distinct CDR3 sequences, 10% to 15% appearing once. The sequencing sample was made of PBMCs or a T cell subset sorted from them (not recorded which). All receptors come from a young man who had mild COVID-19 (a few samples of this study predate the infection). Cell type and time point are not known. The CDR3 runs from the conserved cysteine through the conserved F or W. The D gene is left open where the match is weak. Rows give clone size only sometimes, using once, few, many, or a class for an expanded clone.

V gene: TRBV7-9; J gene: TRBJ2-5; D gene: .; clone size: .; CDR3 length: 14; CDR3 protein: CASRPTGGAETQYF; CDR3 DNA: TGTGCCAGCAGGCCCACAGGAGGGGCGGAGACCCAGTACTTC
V gene: TRBV5-1; J gene: TRBJ2-1; D gene: .; clone size: many; CDR3 length: 12; CDR3 protein: CASSAGGNEQFF; CDR3 DNA: TGCGCCAGCAGCGCCGGGGGCAATGAGCAGTTCTTC
V gene: TRBV10-3; J gene: TRBJ2-3; D gene: .; clone size: few; CDR3 length: 14; CDR3 protein: CAIRTMEGTDTQYF; CDR3 DNA: TGTGCCATCAGGACCATGGAAGGGACAGATACGCAGTATTTT
V gene: TRBV18; J gene: TRBJ1-4; D gene: .; clone size: many; CDR3 length: 14; CDR3 protein: CASSLRQPNEKLFF; CDR3 DNA: TGTGCCAGCTCTCTGCGACAGCCTAATGAAAAACTGTTTTTT
V gene: TRBV18; J gene: TRBJ2-3; D gene: TRBD2; clone size: few; CDR3 length: 15; CDR3 protein: CASSPSGGSTDTQYF; CDR3 DNA: TGTGCCAGCTCACCCAGCGGGGGCAGCACAGATACGCAGTATTTT
V gene: TRBV3-1; J gene: TRBJ2-1; D gene: .; clone size: many; CDR3 length: 11; CDR3 protein: CASSLHNEQFF; CDR3 DNA: TGTGCCAGCAGCCTCCACAATGAGCAGTTCTTC
V gene: TRBV29-1; J gene: TRBJ2-3; D gene: .; clone size: few; CDR3 length: 12; CDR3 protein: CSVSRGRDTQYF; CDR3 DNA: TGCAGCGTTTCCCGGGGACGGGATACGCAGTATTTT
V gene: TRBV6-1; J gene: TRBJ2-5; D gene: .; clone size: few; CDR3 length: 15; CDR3 protein: CASSVEGGDGGAQYF; CDR3 DNA: TGTGCCAGCAGTGTCGAGGGGGGGGACGGTGGGGCCCAGTACTTC
V gene: TRBV4-1; J gene: TRBJ1-5; D gene: .; clone size: .; CDR3 length: 16; CDR3 protein: CASSQVGGPSNQPQHF; CDR3 DNA: TGCGCCAGCAGCCAAGTGGGGGGCCCAAGCAATCAGCCCCAGCATTTT
V gene: TRBV6-5; J gene: TRBJ1-4; D gene: .; clone size: few; CDR3 length: 13; CDR3 protein: CATSNPGDEKLFF; CDR3 DNA: TGTGCCACCTCTAATCCGGGGGATGAAAAACTGTTTTTT
V gene: TRBV7-2; J gene: TRBJ2-2; D gene: .; clone size: few; CDR3 length: 15; CDR3 protein: CASSLARGPAGELFF; CDR3 DNA: TGTGCCAGCAGCTTAGCTCGGGGGCCGGCCGGGGAGCTGTTTTTT
V gene: TRBV5-1; J gene: TRBJ2-1; D gene: .; clone size: few; CDR3 length: 15; CDR3 protein: CASSGGAPSYNEQFF; CDR3 DNA: TGCGCCAGCAGTGGGGGAGCGCCCTCCTACAATGAGCAGTTCTTC
V gene: TRBV7-2; J gene: TRBJ1-3; D gene: TRBD1; clone size: few; CDR3 length: 16; CDR3 protein: CASSAMGQLSGNTIYF; CDR3 DNA: TGTGCCAGCAGCGCCATGGGACAGCTCTCTGGAAACACCATATATTTT
V gene: TRBV18; J gene: TRBJ1-1; D gene: TRBD1; clone size: .; CDR3 length: 13; CDR3 protein: CASSPGQGPGAFF; CDR3 DNA: TGTGCCAGCTCACCGGGACAGGGACCAGGAGCTTTCTTT
V gene: TRBV7-6; J gene: TRBJ1-4; D gene: .; clone size: .; CDR3 length: 14; CDR3 protein: CASSLSPSPEKLFF; CDR3 DNA: TGTGCCAGCAGCTTAAGTCCCTCCCCTGAAAAACTGTTTTTT
V gene: TRBV5-6; J gene: TRBJ1-2; D gene: .; clone size: .; CDR3 length: 13; CDR3 protein: CAGSLHGARGYTF; CDR3 DNA: TGTGCCGGCAGCTTGCACGGGGCGCGGGGCTACACCTTC
V gene: TRBV7-9; J gene: TRBJ2-7; D gene: TRBD1; clone size: few; CDR3 length: 14; CDR3 protein: CASSPGGHFYEQYF; CDR3 DNA: TGTGCCAGCAGCCCAGGGGGACACTTCTACGAGCAGTACTTC
V gene: TRBV5-1; J gene: TRBJ2-1; D gene: .; clone size: few; CDR3 length: 17; CDR3 protein: CASSREAGNLGYNEQFF; CDR3 DNA: TGCGCCAGCAGCCGAGAAGCAGGGAATTTGGGTTACAATGAGCAGTTCTTC
V gene: TRBV5-1; J gene: TRBJ2-5; D gene: .; clone size: many; CDR3 length: 13; CDR3 protein: CASSLTPVETQYF; CDR3 DNA: TGCGCCAGCAGCTTGACCCCTGTGGAGACCCAGTACTTC
V gene: TRBV4-2; J gene: TRBJ2-3; D gene: TRBD1; clone size: .; CDR3 length: 15; CDR3 protein: CASSPTGAWADTQYF; CDR3 DNA: TGTGCCAGCAGCCCGACAGGGGCCTGGGCAGATACGCAGTATTTT
V gene: TRBV29-1; J gene: TRBJ1-5; D gene: .; clone size: few; CDR3 length: 12; CDR3 protein: CSVAGRDQPQHF; CDR3 DNA: TGCAGCGTTGCAGGCAGGGATCAGCCCCAGCATTTT
V gene: TRBV7-2; J gene: TRBJ2-7; D gene: TRBD2; clone size: .; CDR3 length: 15; CDR3 protein: CASSHGTSGTYEQYF; CDR3 DNA: TGTGCCAGCAGCCACGGGACTAGCGGGACCTACGAGCAGTACTTC
V gene: TRBV5-4; J gene: TRBJ2-1; D gene: .; clone size: .; CDR3 length: 11; CDR3 protein: CASSSEDEQFF; CDR3 DNA: TGTGCCAGCAGCTCCGAGGATGAGCAGTTCTTC
V gene: TRBV18; J gene: TRBJ1-5; D gene: .; clone size: .; CDR3 length: 12; CDR3 protein: CASSPYQGNQHF; CDR3 DNA: TGTGCCAGCTCACCATATCAGGGAAACCAGCATTTT
V gene: TRBV7-2; J gene: TRBJ2-1; D gene: .; clone size: .; CDR3 length: 13; CDR3 protein: CASGQGHYNEQFF; CDR3 DNA: TGTGCCAGCGGGCAGGGGCACTACAATGAGCAGTTCTTC
V gene: TRBV4-2; J gene: TRBJ2-1; D gene: TRBD2; clone size: many; CDR3 length: 16; CDR3 protein: CASSQLAGGSYNEQFF; CDR3 DNA: TGTGCCAGCAGCCAACTAGCGGGGGGCTCCTACAATGAGCAGTTCTTC